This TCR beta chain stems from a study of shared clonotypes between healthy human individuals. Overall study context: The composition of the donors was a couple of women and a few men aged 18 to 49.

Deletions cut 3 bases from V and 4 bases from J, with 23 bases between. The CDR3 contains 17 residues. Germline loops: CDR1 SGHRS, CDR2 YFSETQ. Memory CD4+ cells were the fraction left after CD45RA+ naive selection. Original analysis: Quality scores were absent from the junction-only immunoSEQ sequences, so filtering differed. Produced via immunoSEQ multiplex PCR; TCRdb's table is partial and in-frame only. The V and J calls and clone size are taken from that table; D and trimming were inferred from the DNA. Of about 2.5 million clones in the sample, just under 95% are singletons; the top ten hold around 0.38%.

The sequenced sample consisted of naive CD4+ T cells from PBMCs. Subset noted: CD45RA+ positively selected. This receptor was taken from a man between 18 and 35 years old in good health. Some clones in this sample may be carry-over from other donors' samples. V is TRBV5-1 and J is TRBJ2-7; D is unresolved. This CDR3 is CASSSHSPLGYTYEQYF. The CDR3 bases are TGCGCCAGCAGCTCCCACTCCCCCCTAGGATATACTTACGAGCAGTACTTC.